This T cell receptor beta chain was recorded in a study of blood T cells in healthy people across ages. Regarding the study as a whole: Both naive CD4+ cell counts and diversity were greater in long-lived donors than in aged donors.

Using a J-beta primer mix together with a sample-barcoded 5' primer, a second PCR was run for about 6 to 11 cycles. TCRdb called the 5' RACE reads again in MiXCR, with one record for every CDR3 protein. The sample lists some 1,500,000 distinct CDR3 sequences; 42% were seen once. Each sample gave at least 6.5 million isolated PBMCs. Total RNA was isolated from each sample in quantities of at least 5.5 micrograms. Details on this clonotype: Its antigen is currently unknown.

The CDR3 length is 16 residues. Germline V lookup: CDR1 SEHNR, CDR2 FQNEAQ (reference sequence). Trimming removed 1 base at V and 0 bases at J, with 10 bases between. V gene TRBV7-9 combines with J gene TRBJ2-1, with D hard to call. The source is a woman between 18 and 29 years old in good health. The specimen was blood. For the CDR3, the DNA is TGTGCCAGCAGCTTAGGTCAGTTCGGCTCCTACAATGAGCAGTTCTTC. Translation gives CASSLGQFGSYNEQFF.